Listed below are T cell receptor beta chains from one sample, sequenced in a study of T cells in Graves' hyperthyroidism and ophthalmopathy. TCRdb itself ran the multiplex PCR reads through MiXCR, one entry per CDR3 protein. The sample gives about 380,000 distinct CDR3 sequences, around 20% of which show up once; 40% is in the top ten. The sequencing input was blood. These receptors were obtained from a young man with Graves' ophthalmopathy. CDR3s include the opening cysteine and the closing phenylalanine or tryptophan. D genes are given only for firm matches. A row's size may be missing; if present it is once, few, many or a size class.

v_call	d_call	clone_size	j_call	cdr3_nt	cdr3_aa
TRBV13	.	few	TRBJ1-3	TGTGCCAGCCGACCGCCCTCTGGAAACACCATATATTTT	CASRPPSGNTIYF
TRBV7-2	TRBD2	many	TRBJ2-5	TGTGCCAGCAGCTTACGTGGCGGGGGGTTCCAAGAGACCCAGTACTTC	CASSLRGGGFQETQYF
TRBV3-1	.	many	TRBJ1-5	TGTGCCAGCAGCCAAGTACCTAGCAATCAGCCCCAGCATTTT	CASSQVPSNQPQHF
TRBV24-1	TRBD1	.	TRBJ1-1	TGTGCCACCAGTGACTCAGGGGGAAGGACTGAAGCTTTCTTT	CATSDSGGRTEAFF
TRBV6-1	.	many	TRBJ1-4	TGTGCCAGCAGAGCCGACGGGAACCAGCGAAAACTGTTTTTT	CASRADGNQRKLFF
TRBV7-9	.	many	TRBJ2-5	TGTGCCACCAGAACACGGGCGCAAGAGACCCAGTACTTC	CATRTRAQETQYF
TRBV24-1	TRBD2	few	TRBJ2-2	TGTGCCACCAGTGAGTCGACTAGCGGGGGGGCCGGCGGGGAGCTGTTTTTT	CATSESTSGGAGGELFF
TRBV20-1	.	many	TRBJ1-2	TGCAGTGCTCAAGCCGGCGGGGGGCGAGTAGGCTACACCTTC	CSAQAGGGRVGYTF
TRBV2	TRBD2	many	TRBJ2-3	TGTGCCAGCAGGATTAGCGGGGGGACAGATACGCAGTATTTT	CASRISGGTDTQYF
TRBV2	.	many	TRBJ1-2	TGTGCCAGCAGGGCCGGGACATTCGAGGGCTACACCTTC	CASRAGTFEGYTF
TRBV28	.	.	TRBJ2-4	TGTGCCAGCAGTTTTCTAGCTGGTGTGGGAAACATTCAGTACTTC	CASSFLAGVGNIQYF
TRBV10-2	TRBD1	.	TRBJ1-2	TGCGCCAGCATACAGGGGAGCGGCTATGGCTACACCTTC	CASIQGSGYGYTF
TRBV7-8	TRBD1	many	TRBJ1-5	TGTGCCAGCAGCCGCCGACAGGGTGGGAGTCAGCCCCAGCATTTT	CASSRRQGGSQPQHF
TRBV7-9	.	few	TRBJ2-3	TGTGCCAGCAGCTACTCACGAGGGCAGGGACGCACAGATACGCAGTATTTT	CASSYSRGQGRTDTQYF
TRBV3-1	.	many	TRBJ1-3	TGTGCCAGCAGCCAAGAGAGGAGGGTTATTGGAAACACCATATATTTT	CASSQERRVIGNTIYF
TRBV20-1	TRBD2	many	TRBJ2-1	TGCAGTGCTAGTGGGAAACTAGCGGGGGCAAGCCATGAGCAGTTCTTC	CSASGKLAGASHEQFF
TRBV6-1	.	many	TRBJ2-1	TGTGCCAGCTCGCGCCGGGAATCCAATGAGCAGTTCTTC	CASSRRESNEQFF
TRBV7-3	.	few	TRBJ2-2	TGTGCCAGCAGCTTATTCGCTGCGAACACCGGGGAGCTGTTTTTT	CASSLFAANTGELFF
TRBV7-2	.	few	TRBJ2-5	TGTGCCAGCAGCCCTGGAGGGTTAGAGACCCAGTACTTC	CASSPGGLETQYF
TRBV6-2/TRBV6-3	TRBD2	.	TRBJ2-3	TGTGCCAGCCGTGAGAATAGCGGGGCCTGGAGTACCACAGATACGCAGTATTTT	CASRENSGAWSTTDTQYF
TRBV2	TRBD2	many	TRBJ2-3	TGTGCCAGCAGTGAATTACGGGGGGGCACAGATACGCAGTATTTT	CASSELRGGTDTQYF
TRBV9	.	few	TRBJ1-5	TGTGCCAGCAGCGTAGATGGAGCAGGTGATCAGCCCCAGCATTTT	CASSVDGAGDQPQHF
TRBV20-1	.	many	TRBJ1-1	TGCAGTGCTAGGGGGGTAGGGGATTCAATGAACACTGAAGCTTTCTTT	CSARGVGDSMNTEAFF
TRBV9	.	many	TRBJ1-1	TGTGCCAGCAGCGTTGGCGGGGCGGTGGTCACTGAAGCTTTCTTT	CASSVGGAVVTEAFF
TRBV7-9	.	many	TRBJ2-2	TGTGCCAGCAGCCTGGGTGTAGGGGCGAACACCGGGGAGCTGTTTTTT	CASSLGVGANTGELFF